The 14 T cell receptor beta chains listed next were all sequenced from one sample in a study of Graves' ophthalmopathy and Graves' hyperthyroidism (dated by TCRdb to 2016 to 2019). The sequencer listed for this sample is Illumina HiSeq 2000. TCR beta CDR3 regions were amplified from RNA transcripts for repertoire sequencing. The first round was an RT-PCR using HTBI primers with the Qiagen OneStep RT-PCR kit, and this first round was followed by a second-round multiplex PCR, then size selection and purification. The raw public data were reprocessed by TCRdb itself: fastp quality trimming at Q25, MiXCR clonotype calling, in-frame beta chains only. Here each entry gathers all rows of one CDR3 protein and keeps the most common genes and DNA. The sample data list 340,000 or so distinct CDR3 sequences, and 15% to 20% of these were observed just once. The ten most abundant clones make up approximately 13% of the sample.

Input material: peripheral blood. These receptors were taken from an adult man with Graves' ophthalmopathy.

This clonotype has a count of ten or more. This sequence joins TRBV13 and TRBJ2-7; TRBD1 agrees at 10 bases. The germline CDR1 and CDR2 sequences are PRHDT and FYEKMQ (reference sequence). The CDR3 length is 15 residues. V shed 4 bases, J shed 4 bases, and the junction held 7 bases outside the gene matches. The CDR3 loop is CASSSRDRGRYEQYF. The CDR3 DNA sequence: TGTGCCAGCAGCTCCCGGGACAGGGGTAGGTACGAGCAGTACTTC. The full variable domain, rest sourced from reference TRBV13 and TRBJ2-7, is AAGVIQSPRHLIKEKRETATLKCYPIPRHDTVYWYQQGPGQDPQFLISFYEKMQSDKGSIPDRFSAQQFSDYHSELNMSSLELGDSALYFCASSSRDRGRYEQYFGPGTRLTVT.

This clonotype was seen at least ten times. The chain joins TRBV5-1 to TRBJ2-7; no firm D call. The CDR3 has 11 amino acids. V lost 4 bases to trimming and J lost 2 bases, with 4 bases between them. The germline V gene has CDR1 SGHRS and CDR2 YFSETQ. Here the CDR3 reads CASSTAYEQYF. The CDR3 nucleotides are TGCGCCAGCAGCACAGCCTACGAGCAGTACTTC.

This clonotype occurred many times. The J gene is TRBJ2-7, the V gene TRBV2; D gene uncertain. Looked up from germline, CDR1 is SNHLY and CDR2 is FYNNEI. CDR3 length equals 14 residues. V gave up 7 bases and J gave up 5 bases, with 18 bases separating them. The CDR3 nucleotides are TGTGCCAGCAAAACCCGCCTAGGTGCAAACGAGCAGTACTTC. Its protein is CASKTRLGANEQYF.

This clonotype was recorded a few times. The V gene is TRBV5-1, the J gene TRBJ2-5; 8 bases align to TRBD2. V shed 4 bases, J shed 4 bases, and the junction held 9 bases outside the gene matches. Germline V gene data show CDR1 as SGHRS and CDR2 as YFSETQ. The CDR3 has 15 residues. The CDR3 nucleotides are TGCGCCAGCAGCCCGCGGGGGGCTCATGGAGAGACCCAGTACTTC. It encodes CASSPRGAHGETQYF.

Ten or more counts support this clonotype. The rearrangement joins TRBV9 to TRBJ2-7; either TRBD1 or TRBD2 may fit D (5 bases each). The CDR3 is 15 residues long. Per the germline V gene, CDR1 is SGDLS and CDR2 is YYNGEE. Trimming shortened V by 3 bases and J by 2 bases, and 15 bases separated the two germline ends. CDR3 DNA: TGTGCCAGCAGCGCGTCCCCGACGGGGCCCTACGAGCAGTACTTC. Residues: CASSASPTGPYEQYF.

This clonotype was detected ten times or more. This sequence joins TRBV20-1 and TRBJ1-2; D might be TRBD1 (5 bases). The CDR3 is 14 amino acids. Trimming left V 2 bases short and J 0 bases short, with 10 bases between. Germline V gene data show CDR1 as DFQATT and CDR2 as SNEGSKA (reference sequence). CDR3 coding DNA: TGCAGTGCTAGAACGACAGAGACTAACTATGGCTACACCTTC. Its protein product is CSARTTETNYGYTF.

This clonotype was counted at least ten times. The rearrangement joins TRBV10-3 to TRBJ2-7; the match to TRBD1 covers 10 bases. The trim removed 10 bases at V and 2 bases at J, leaving 8 bases unmatched. In germline, CDR1 is ENHRY, CDR2 SYGVKD. The CDR3 loop spans 14 amino acids. CDR3 sequence (DNA): TGTGCCACGAAAGACGGACAGGGGGCCTACGAGCAGTACTTC. Amino acids: CATKDGQGAYEQYF.

This clonotype showed up many times. The gene calls are TRBV4-1 and TRBJ2-1; D remains unclear. CDR1 and CDR2 from the germline V gene are MGHRA and YSYEKL. V was cut by 6 bases and J by 7 bases, with 10 bases left in between. CDR3 size: 12 residues. The DNA for the CDR3 is TGCGCCAGCAGTCACAGCATAAATGAGCAGTTCTTC. Translating gives CASSHSINEQFF.

This clonotype has ten or more counts. The rearrangement links TRBV27 to TRBJ2-4, with 8 bases identical to TRBD2. The V gene end was trimmed by 5 bases and the J gene end by 5 bases; junction bases not matched to a gene: 8. Germline CDR1 reads MNHEY; CDR2 reads SMNVEV (reference sequence). The CDR3 has 15 residues. The CDR3 spells CASSTLAEIENIQYF. Written as DNA, the CDR3 is TGTGCCAGCAGTACACTAGCGGAGATAGAAAACATTCAGTACTTC.

This clonotype was counted ten times or more. The chain combines TRBV30 with TRBJ1-2, with D possibly TRBD1 on 6 matching bases. Looked up from germline, CDR1 is GTSNPN and CDR2 is SVGIG (reference sequence). Trimming stripped 2 bases from V and 6 bases from J, with 10 bases between. This CDR3 has 12 residues. In nucleotides, the CDR3 is TGTGCCTGGAGTCCAGGACAGCATGGCTACACCTTC. Amino acid sequence: CAWSPGQHGYTF.

This clonotype was recorded at least ten times. J is TRBJ2-7 and V is TRBV20-1, with TRBD2 as a possible D gene (6 bases). V was shortened by 8 bases and J by 2 bases, with 16 bases between the two germline ends. The CDR3 runs to 13 residues. Per the germline V gene, CDR1 is DFQATT and CDR2 is SNEGSKA (reference sequence). CDR3 loop: CSSKFGGTYEQYF. DNA for the CDR3: TGCAGTTCTAAGTTTGGCGGGACCTACGAGCAGTACTTC.

This clonotype has ten or more counts. The V and J genes are TRBV5-6 and TRBJ1-6; D not certain. Germline CDR1 reads SGHDT; CDR2 reads YYEEEE. This CDR3 comprises 15 residues. With 0 bases removed from V and 10 bases from J, the gap between germline ends came to 14 bases. The CDR3 loop is CASSLGGRPSSPLHF. The CDR3 DNA is TGTGCCAGCAGCTTGGGCGGCAGACCCAGCTCACCCCTCCACTTT.

The chain employs TRBV28 and TRBJ1-6, with 8 bases fitting TRBD1. V lost 10 bases, J lost 9 bases, and 14 bases stayed unmatched. In germline, CDR1 is MDHEN, CDR2 SYDVKM. The CDR3 loop spans 15 amino acids. This CDR3 reads CATLTRQGLGSPLHF. CDR3 sequence (DNA): TGTGCCACCCTAACCAGACAGGGGCTCGGTTCACCCCTCCACTTT.

The chain carries TRBV12-3 or TRBV12-4 and TRBJ1-3; D remains ambiguous. V was clipped by 5 bases and J by 6 bases, with 11 bases between them. The CDR3 is 13 amino acids. The CDR3 reads CASSTRTVNTIYF. In DNA form, the CDR3 reads TGTGCCAGCAGTACACGGACGGTAAACACCATATATTTT.